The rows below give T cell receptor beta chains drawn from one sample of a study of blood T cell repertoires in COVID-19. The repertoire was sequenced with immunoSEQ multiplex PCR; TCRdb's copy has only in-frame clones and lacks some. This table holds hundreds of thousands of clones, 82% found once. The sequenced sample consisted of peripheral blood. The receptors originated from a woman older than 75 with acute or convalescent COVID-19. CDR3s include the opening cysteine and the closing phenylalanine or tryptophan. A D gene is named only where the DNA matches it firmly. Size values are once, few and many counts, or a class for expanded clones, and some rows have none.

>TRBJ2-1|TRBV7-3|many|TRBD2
CASSLRRGDSYNEQFF
TGTGCCAGCAGCTTAAGGCGGGGGGACTCCTACAATGAGCAGTTCTTC
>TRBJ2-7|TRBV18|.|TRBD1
CASSPGTGSYEQYF
TGTGCCAGCTCTCCAGGGACAGGGTCCTACGAGCAGTACTTC
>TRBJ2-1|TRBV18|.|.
CASSPGFLSSYNEQFF
TGTGCCAGCTCACCCGGGTTCCTGAGCTCCTACAATGAGCAGTTCTTC
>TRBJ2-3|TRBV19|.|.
CASSRARAGDTQYF
TGTGCCAGTAGTAGAGCTCGGGCGGGCGATACGCAGTATTTT
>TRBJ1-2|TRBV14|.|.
CASSHEVGYGYTF
TGTGCCAGCAGCCATGAGGTCGGGTATGGCTACACCTTC
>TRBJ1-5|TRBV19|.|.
CASTGGRFGPQHF
TGTGCCAGTACGGGGGGGAGGTTTGGACCCCAGCATTTT
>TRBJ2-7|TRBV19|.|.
CASSITPTTYEQYF
TGTGCCAGTAGTATTACTCCAACGACCTACGAGCAGTACTTC
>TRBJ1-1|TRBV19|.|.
CASSMERGTEAFF
TGTGCCAGTAGTATGGAGCGGGGGACTGAAGCTTTCTTT
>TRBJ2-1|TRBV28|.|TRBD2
CASSSFSGGPRYEQFF
TGTGCCAGCAGCTCCTTCAGCGGGGGGCCCCGTTATGAGCAGTTCTTC
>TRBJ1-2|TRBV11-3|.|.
CASSGQGLAYGYTF
TGTGCCAGCAGCGGTCAGGGGCTAGCCTATGGCTACACCTTC
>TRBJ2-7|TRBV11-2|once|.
CASTPTGVYEQYF
TGTGCCAGCACCCCGACAGGAGTCTACGAGCAGTACTTC
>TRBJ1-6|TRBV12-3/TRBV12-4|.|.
CASSFIGDSPLHF
TGTGCCAGTAGTTTTATCGGAGATTCACCCCTCCACTTT
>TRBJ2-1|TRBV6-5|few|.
CAREPGEPIGDEQFF
TGTGCCAGAGAACCGGGAGAGCCGATTGGCGATGAGCAGTTCTTC
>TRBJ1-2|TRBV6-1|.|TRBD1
CASSEGGQGRLTF
TGTGCCAGCAGTGAAGGTGGACAGGGGCGACTGACCTTC
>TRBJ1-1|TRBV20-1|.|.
CSALRVEAFF
TGCAGTGCTCTCCGTGTAGAAGCTTTCTTT
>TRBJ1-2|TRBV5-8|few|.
CASRFRGTNYGYTF
TGTGCCAGCAGATTCCGAGGCACTAACTATGGCTACACCTTC
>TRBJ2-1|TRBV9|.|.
CASSVEGVAYNEQFF
TGTGCCAGCAGCGTAGAAGGGGTAGCCTACAATGAGCAGTTCTTC
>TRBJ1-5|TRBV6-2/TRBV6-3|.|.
CASSYGGSNQPQHF
TGTGCCAGCAGTTATGGAGGGTCTAATCAGCCCCAGCATTTT
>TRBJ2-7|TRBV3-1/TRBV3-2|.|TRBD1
CASSQIGTGDEQYF
TGTGCCAGCAGCCAGATCGGGACAGGGGACGAGCAGTACTTC
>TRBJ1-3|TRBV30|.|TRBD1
CAWKQDRAGNTIYF
TGTGCCTGGAAACAGGACAGGGCTGGAAACACCATATATTTT
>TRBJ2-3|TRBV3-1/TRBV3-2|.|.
CASSQAGGGGAYF
TGTGCCAGCAGCCAAGCTGGGGGAGGGGGTGCGTATTTT
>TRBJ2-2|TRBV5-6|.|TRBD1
CASSYRDRLDTGELFF
TGTGCCAGCAGCTATCGGGACAGGCTTGACACCGGGGAGCTGTTTTTT
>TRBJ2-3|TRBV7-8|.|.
CASRLWGADTQYF
TGTGCCAGCAGACTCTGGGGGGCAGATACGCAGTATTTT
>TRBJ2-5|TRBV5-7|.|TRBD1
CASSRQLDRVGETQYF
TGTGCCAGCAGCCGCCAACTGGACAGGGTTGGAGAGACCCAGTACTTC
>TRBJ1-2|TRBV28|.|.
CASSPRRVEYGYTF
TGTGCCAGCAGTCCCCGCAGGGTTGAGTATGGCTACACCTTC
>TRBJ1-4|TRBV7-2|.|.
CASSPRGVSPTNEKLFF
TGTGCCAGCAGCCCTCGGGGTGTCTCTCCAACTAATGAAAAACTGTTTTTT
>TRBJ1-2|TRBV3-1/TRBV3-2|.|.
CASSQDGRGGNYGYTF
TGTGCCAGCAGCCAAGATGGGAGGGGCGGTAACTATGGCTACACCTTC
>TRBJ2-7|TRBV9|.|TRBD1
CASSATGTGSYEQYF
TGTGCCAGCAGCGCAACCGGGACAGGGTCCTACGAGCAGTACTTC
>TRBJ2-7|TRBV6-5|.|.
CATRTLTLLLYEQYF
TGTGCCACCAGGACGCTAACCCTTTTACTATACGAGCAGTACTTC
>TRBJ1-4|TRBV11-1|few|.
CASSLSGKNEKLFF
TGTGCCAGCAGCCTCTCGGGGAAGAATGAAAAACTGTTTTTT
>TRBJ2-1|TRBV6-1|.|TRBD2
CASSEPVGGGAKGNEQFF
TGTGCCAGCAGTGAACCGGTGGGCGGGGGGGCCAAGGGCAATGAGCAGTTCTTC
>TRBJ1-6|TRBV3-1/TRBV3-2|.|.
CASSQSFGHYDTSPLHF
TGTGCCAGCAGCCAAAGTTTCGGACACTATGACACCTCACCCCTCCACTTT
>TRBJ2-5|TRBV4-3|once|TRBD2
CASSQEASGGAAGTQYF
TGCGCCAGCAGCCAAGAGGCCAGCGGGGGGGCTGCGGGGACCCAGTACTTC
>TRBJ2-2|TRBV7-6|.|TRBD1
CASSSPRTGRPGELFF
TGTGCCAGCAGCTCCCCACGGACAGGGCGGCCCGGGGAGCTGTTTTTT
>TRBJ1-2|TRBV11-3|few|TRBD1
CASSSRTGGTPHYGYTF
TGTGCCAGCAGCTCTCGGACAGGGGGCACCCCTCACTATGGCTACACCTTC
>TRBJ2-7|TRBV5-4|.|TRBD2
CASKTSGDSYEQYF
TGTGCCAGCAAAACTAGCGGGGACTCCTACGAGCAGTACTTC
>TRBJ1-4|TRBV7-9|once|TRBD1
CASSYRTGGFREKLFF
TGTGCCAGCAGCTATCGGACAGGGGGCTTCCGGGAAAAACTGTTTTTT
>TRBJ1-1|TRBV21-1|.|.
CASSKKQGDTEAFF
TGTGCCAGCAGCAAAAAACAGGGTGACACTGAAGCTTTCTTT
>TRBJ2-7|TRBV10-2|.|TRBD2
CASSEGGLAAYEQYF
TGCGCCAGCAGTGAGGGGGGACTAGCGGCCTACGAGCAGTACTTC
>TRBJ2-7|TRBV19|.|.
CASSSTWDNSYEQYF
TGTGCCAGTAGTTCAACCTGGGACAACTCCTACGAGCAGTACTTC
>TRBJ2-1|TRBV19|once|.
CASSVSGRMGEQFF
TGTGCCAGTAGTGTTAGCGGCAGGATGGGGGAGCAGTTCTTC
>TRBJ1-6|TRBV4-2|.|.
CASSQGQELSSYNSPLHF
TGTGCCAGCAGCCAAGGGCAGGAATTGAGCTCCTATAATTCACCCCTCCACTTT
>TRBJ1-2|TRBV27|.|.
CASSSDRFFNYGYTF
TGTGCCAGCAGTTCGGACAGATTCTTTAACTATGGCTACACCTTC
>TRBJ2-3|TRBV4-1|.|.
CASSPRVLDTQYF
TGCGCCAGCAGCCCAAGAGTTCTAGATACGCAGTATTTT
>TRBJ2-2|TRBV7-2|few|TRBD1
CASSPETGGYTGELFF
TGTGCCAGCAGCCCTGAGACAGGGGGCTACACCGGGGAGCTGTTTTTT
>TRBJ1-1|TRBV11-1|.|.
CASAKVGLNTEAFF
TGTGCCAGCGCCAAAGTGGGGCTGAACACTGAAGCTTTCTTT
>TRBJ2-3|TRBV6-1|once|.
CASSEPGSSTDTQYF
TGTGCCAGCAGTGAGCCGGGGAGTAGCACAGATACGCAGTATTTT
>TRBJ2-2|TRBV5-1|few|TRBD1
CASSPRGLGTGELFF
TGCGCCAGCAGTCCCAGGGGGCTTGGCACCGGGGAGCTGTTTTTT
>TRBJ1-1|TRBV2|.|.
CASRGGAVMNTEAFF
TGTGCCAGCAGGGGGGGGGCAGTAATGAACACTGAAGCTTTCTTT
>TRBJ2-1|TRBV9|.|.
CASSPEVGRQRQFF
TGTGCCAGCAGCCCGGAGGTGGGCAGACAAAGGCAGTTCTTC
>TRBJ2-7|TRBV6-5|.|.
CASSYSRDYEQYF
TGTGCCAGCAGTTACTCGAGGGACTACGAGCAGTACTTC
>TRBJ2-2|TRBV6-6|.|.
CASSRPLQGALVIGELFF
TGTGCCAGCAGTCGACCATTACAGGGAGCCTTGGTGATCGGGGAGCTGTTTTTT
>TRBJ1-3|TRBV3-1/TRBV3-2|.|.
CASSQERIRRSGNTIYF
TGTGCCAGCAGCCAAGAGAGGATCCGCCGCTCTGGAAACACCATATATTTT
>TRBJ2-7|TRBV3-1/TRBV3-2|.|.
CASSQAEGDFEQYF
TGTGCCAGCAGCCAAGCCGAGGGGGATTTCGAGCAGTACTTC
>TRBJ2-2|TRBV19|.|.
CASSPVGGPGAGGELFF
TGTGCCAGTAGTCCGGTCGGGGGGCCCGGAGCCGGCGGGGAGCTGTTTTTT
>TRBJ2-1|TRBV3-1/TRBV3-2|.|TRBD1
CASSGTGGNEQFF
TGTGCCAGCAGCGGGACAGGGGGGAATGAGCAGTTCTTC